This T cell receptor (beta chain) is drawn from a study of CD8+ T cells in alopecia areata. Extracted from the samples, RNA was reverse transcribed into cDNA to serve as the sequencing template. Assay: immunoSEQ multiplex PCR; the TCRdb copy retains only in-frame clones and omits some. The table shows some 200,000 clones, with about 60% occurring only once. The CDR3 runs to 11 residues. In germline, CDR1 is KGHSH, CDR2 LQKENI. The V and J ends lost 4 bases and 7 bases respectively, with 5 bases between them. The chain carries TRBV18 and TRBJ2-1, with D unclear. This sequence originates from a human donor with alopecia areata. This material consisted of CD4+ T cells sorted from blood, taken at week 0. CDR3 protein: CASSRGNEQFF. The CDR3 DNA reads TGTGCCAGCTCACGTGGGAATGAGCAGTTCTTC.